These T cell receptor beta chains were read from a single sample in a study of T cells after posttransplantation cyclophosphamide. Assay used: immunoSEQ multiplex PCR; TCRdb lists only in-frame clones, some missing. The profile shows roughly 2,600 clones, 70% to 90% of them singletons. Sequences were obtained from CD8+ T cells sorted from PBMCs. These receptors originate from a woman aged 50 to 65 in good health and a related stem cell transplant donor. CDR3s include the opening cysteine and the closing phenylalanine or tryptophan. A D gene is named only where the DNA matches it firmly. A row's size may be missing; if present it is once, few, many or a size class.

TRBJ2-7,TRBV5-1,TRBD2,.,TGCGCCAGCAGCTTGGGGGTCCTAGCGGAGAGCTCCTACGAGCAGTACTTC,CASSLGVLAESSYEQYF
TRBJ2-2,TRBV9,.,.,TGTGCCAGCACACAGGGAAACACCGGGGAGCTGTTTTTT,CASTQGNTGELFF
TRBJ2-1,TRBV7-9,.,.,TGTGCCAGCTCGCCCGGGTACGGGAACAATGAGCAGTTCTTC,CASSPGYGNNEQFF
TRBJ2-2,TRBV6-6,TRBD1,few,TGTGCCAGCAGTTACGGGGAGACAGGGATCGGCGGGGAGCTGTTTTTT,CASSYGETGIGGELFF
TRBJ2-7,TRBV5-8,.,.,TGTGCCAGCAGCCGCGACGAGCAGTACTTC,CASSRDEQYF
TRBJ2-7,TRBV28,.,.,TGTGCCAGCAAAGACAGTATAGACTACGAGCAGTACTTC,CASKDSIDYEQYF
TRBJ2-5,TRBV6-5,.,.,TGTGCCAGCAAGTTACAATCGGGACACTTAGAGACCCAGTACTTC,CASKLQSGHLETQYF
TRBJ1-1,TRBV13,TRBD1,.,TGTGCCAGCAGCTTAGAACAGGGGAGAATGAACACTGAAGCTTTCTTT,CASSLEQGRMNTEAFF
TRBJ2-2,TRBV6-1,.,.,TGTGCCAGCTTCGTTCAGGAAGGGGAGCTGTTTTTT,CASFVQEGELFF
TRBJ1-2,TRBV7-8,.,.,TGTGCCAGCAGCTTACGAGAATCTCTCGAAGGCTACACCTTC,CASSLRESLEGYTF
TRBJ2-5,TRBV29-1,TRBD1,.,TGCAGCGCCTCTGGGGGGACAGGGGGCGAGACCCAGTACTTC,CSASGGTGGETQYF
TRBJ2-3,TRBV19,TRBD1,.,TGTGCCAGTACAGGGGGCTACACAGATACGCAGTATTTT,CASTGGYTDTQYF
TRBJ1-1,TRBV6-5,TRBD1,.,TGTGCCAGCAGGACAGGGGTGAACACTGAAGCTTTCTTT,CASRTGVNTEAFF
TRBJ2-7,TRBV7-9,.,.,TGTGCCAGCAGCTTAGGAGGCTCCGGCTACGAGCAGTACTTC,CASSLGGSGYEQYF
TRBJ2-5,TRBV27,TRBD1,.,TGTGCCAGCAGTTTATCGGTGGACAGGGCGACCCAGTACTTC,CASSLSVDRATQYF
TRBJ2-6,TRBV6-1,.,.,TGTGCCAGCAGTGAAGCTCGGCGGGGCTCTGGGGCCAACGTCCTGACTTTC,CASSEARRGSGANVLTF
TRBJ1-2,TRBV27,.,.,TGTGCCAGCAGTCCAACGACGGGGATCGGCTATGGCTACACCTTC,CASSPTTGIGYGYTF
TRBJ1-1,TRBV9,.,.,TGTGCCAGCAGCACCTGGGCGCAGTACACTGAAGCTTTCTTT,CASSTWAQYTEAFF
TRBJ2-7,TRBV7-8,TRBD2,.,TGTGCCAGCAGCTCTTACATGACTAGCGGGAGGCCATTCTACGAGCAGTACTTC,CASSSYMTSGRPFYEQYF
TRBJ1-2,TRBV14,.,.,TGTGCCAGCAGCCTGGCAGGGGTATATGGCTACACCTTC,CASSLAGVYGYTF
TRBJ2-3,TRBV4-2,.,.,TGTGCCAGCAGCCAAGGTCTGGTGGGGGGATTCACAGATACGCAGTATTTT,CASSQGLVGGFTDTQYF
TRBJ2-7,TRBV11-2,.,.,TGTGCCAGCAGCCCTCAGTTCTCCTACGAGCAGTACTTC,CASSPQFSYEQYF
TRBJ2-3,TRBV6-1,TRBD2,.,TGTGCCAGCAGTGAAGGACTAGCGGAGACAGATACGCAGTATTTT,CASSEGLAETDTQYF
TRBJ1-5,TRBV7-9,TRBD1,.,TGTGCCAGCAGCCCGGGACAGGGGGCGCGTAAGCCCCAGCATTTT,CASSPGQGARKPQHF
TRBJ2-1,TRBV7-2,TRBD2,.,TGTGCCAGCAGCGCCGGGACTAGCGGGAGTATTAATGAGCAGTTCTTC,CASSAGTSGSINEQFF
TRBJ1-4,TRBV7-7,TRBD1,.,TGTGCCAGCAGCCCGGGACCGGCGACAGGGGAAAAACTGTTTTTT,CASSPGPATGEKLFF
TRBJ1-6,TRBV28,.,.,TGTGCCAGCAGTTTCGGGGGGGATTCACCCCTCCACTTT,CASSFGGDSPLHF
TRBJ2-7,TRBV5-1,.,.,TGCGCCAGCAGCTTGGCCGGGAGTTACGAGCAGTACTTC,CASSLAGSYEQYF
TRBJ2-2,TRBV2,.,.,TGTGCCAGCAGTGGACGGAGTACGAAGGGGGAGCTGTTTTTT,CASSGRSTKGELFF
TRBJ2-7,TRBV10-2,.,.,TGCGCCAGCAGTGAGTTCCCAGGGAACGCCTACGAGCAGTACTTC,CASSEFPGNAYEQYF
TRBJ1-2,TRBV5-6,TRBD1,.,TGTGCCAGCAGTAAATTACAGGGGTATGGCTACACCTTC,CASSKLQGYGYTF